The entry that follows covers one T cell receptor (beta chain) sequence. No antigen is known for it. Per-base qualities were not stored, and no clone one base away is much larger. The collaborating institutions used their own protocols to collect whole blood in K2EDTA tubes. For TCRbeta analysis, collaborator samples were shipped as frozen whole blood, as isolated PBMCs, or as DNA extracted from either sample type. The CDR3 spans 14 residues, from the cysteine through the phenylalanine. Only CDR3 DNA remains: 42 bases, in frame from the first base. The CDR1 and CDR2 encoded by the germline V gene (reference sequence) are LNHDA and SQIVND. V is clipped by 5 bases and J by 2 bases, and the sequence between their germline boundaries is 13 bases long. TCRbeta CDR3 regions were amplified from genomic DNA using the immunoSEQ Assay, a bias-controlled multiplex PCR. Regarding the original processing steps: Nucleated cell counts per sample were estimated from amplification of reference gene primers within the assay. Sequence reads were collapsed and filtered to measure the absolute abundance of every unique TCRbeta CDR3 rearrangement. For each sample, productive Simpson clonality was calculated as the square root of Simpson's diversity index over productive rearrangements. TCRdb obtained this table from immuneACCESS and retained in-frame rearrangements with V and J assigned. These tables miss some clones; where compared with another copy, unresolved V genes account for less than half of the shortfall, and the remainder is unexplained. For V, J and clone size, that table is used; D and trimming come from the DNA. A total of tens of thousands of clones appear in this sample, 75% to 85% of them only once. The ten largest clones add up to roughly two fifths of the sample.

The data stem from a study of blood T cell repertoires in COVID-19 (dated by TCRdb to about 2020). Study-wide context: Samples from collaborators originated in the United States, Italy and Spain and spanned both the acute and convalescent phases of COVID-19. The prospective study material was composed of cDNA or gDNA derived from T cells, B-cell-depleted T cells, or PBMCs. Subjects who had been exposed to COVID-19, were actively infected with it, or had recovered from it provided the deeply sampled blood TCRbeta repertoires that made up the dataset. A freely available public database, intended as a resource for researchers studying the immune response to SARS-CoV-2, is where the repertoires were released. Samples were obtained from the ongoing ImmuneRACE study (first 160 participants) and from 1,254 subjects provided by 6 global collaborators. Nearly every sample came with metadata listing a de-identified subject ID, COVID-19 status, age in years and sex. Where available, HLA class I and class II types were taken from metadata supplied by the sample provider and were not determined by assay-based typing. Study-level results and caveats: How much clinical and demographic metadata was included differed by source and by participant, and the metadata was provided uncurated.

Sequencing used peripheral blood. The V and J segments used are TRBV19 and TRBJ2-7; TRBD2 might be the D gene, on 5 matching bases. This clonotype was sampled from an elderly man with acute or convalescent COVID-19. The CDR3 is CASSPPLATYEQYF. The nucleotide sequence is TGTGCCAGTAGTCCCCCGCTAGCCACCTACGAGCAGTACTTC.